Sequencing of this T cell receptor beta chain was carried out in a study of shared clonotypes between healthy human individuals. Concerning this clone itself: Antigen: not known.

Replicate PCRs for sorted subsets used approximately 220 ng DNA; this equaled some 30,000 T cell genomes. Clones were read by immunoSEQ multiplex PCR, and TCRdb kept only the in-frame ones, dropping some. The sample has about 1.1 million clones; 60% to 80% are singletons. The CDR3 has 16 residues. The germline V gene has CDR1 MDHEN and CDR2 SYDVKM. V dropped 6 bases and J dropped 2; count of bases not matched to a gene: 10. Broader study findings: Limitation of the genetic and exposure-history diversity represented came from the few donors. Rarefaction curves obtained for sorted subsets showed sequencing incomplete despite large depth.

Sequencing used memory CD4+ T cells from PBMCs. Subset in this sample: CD45RA-negative fraction. The chain couples TRBV28 to TRBJ2-1; 7 nucleotides agree with TRBD1. This receptor was identified in a man between 18 and 29 years old in good health. Some clones in this sample may be carry-over from other donors' samples. CDR3 bases: TGTGCCAGCAGGGGGACCCACAGGGGAGCCTACAATGAGCAGTTCTTC. Translated: CASRGTHRGAYNEQFF.